A selection of T cell receptor beta chains follows, all from one sample in a study of early stage breast cancer tumors. Only in-frame clones appear in the TCRdb table, and some are missing; sequencing was by immunoSEQ multiplex PCR. The sample has 39,000 or so clones, approximately 78% seen once. The sample was blood. These receptors all stem from a person in their fifties or sixties with breast cancer. Each CDR3 is given with its conserved first and last residue. A D gene is named only where the DNA matches it firmly. Where a row states a size, it is once, few, many or the class of an expanded clone; other rows omit it.

d_call	clone_size	j_call	v_call	cdr3_aa	cdr3_nt
-	few	TRBJ1-2	TRBV5-1	CASSLAQGILGYTF	TGCGCCAGCAGCTTGGCGCAGGGTATTCTTGGCTACACCTTC
-	-	TRBJ2-1	TRBV5-1	CASSYGVVHNEQFF	TGCGCCAGCAGCTATGGAGTGGTCCACAATGAGCAGTTCTTC
-	-	TRBJ2-3	TRBV25-1	CASSGDSNTQYF	TGTGCCAGCAGTGGTGACTCCAATACGCAGTATTTT
TRBD2	-	TRBJ2-1	TRBV13	CASSLTSGRSYNEQFF	TGTGCCAGCAGCTTAACTAGCGGGAGGTCCTACAATGAGCAGTTCTTC
-	-	TRBJ1-2	TRBV6-1	CASSDEVWGYTF	TGTGCCAGCAGTGATGAGGTTTGGGGCTACACCTTC
TRBD1	-	TRBJ1-1	TRBV6-6	CASTITGGYTEAFF	TGTGCCAGCACTATAACAGGGGGCTACACTGAAGCTTTCTTT
TRBD1	many	TRBJ1-1	TRBV19	CASSIVDRGPVREAFF	TGTGCCAGTAGTATAGTGGACAGGGGGCCGGTCAGGGAAGCTTTCTTT
TRBD1	-	TRBJ1-2	TRBV10-3	CAISPQRTGHYGYTF	TGTGCCATCAGTCCTCAACGGACAGGCCACTATGGCTACACCTTC
-	-	TRBJ1-1	TRBV4-1	CASTQSRNTEAFF	TGCGCCAGCACCCAGTCCAGGAACACTGAAGCTTTCTTT
TRBD1	-	TRBJ2-1	TRBV18	CASSPWTGQGNEQFF	TGTGCCAGCTCACCCTGGACAGGGCAGGGCAATGAGCAGTTCTTC
-	-	TRBJ1-2	TRBV6-1	CASSEARLTGYGYTF	TGTGCCAGCAGTGAAGCGCGGCTCACCGGCTATGGCTACACCTTC
-	-	TRBJ2-5	TRBV4-2	CASSQDASAQETQYF	TGTGCCAGCAGCCAAGATGCGAGCGCGCAAGAGACCCAGTACTTC
TRBD2	many	TRBJ2-2	TRBV11-3	CASSLAGDRTGELFF	TGTGCCAGCAGTCTAGCGGGGGATCGCACCGGGGAGCTGTTTTTT
TRBD2	once	TRBJ2-2	TRBV2	CASNEAGGPTGELFF	TGTGCCAGCAATGAGGCGGGAGGCCCCACCGGGGAGCTGTTTTTT
-	few	TRBJ1-1	TRBV6-6	CASKIPGSGTEAFF	TGTGCCAGCAAAATACCAGGGTCGGGCACTGAAGCTTTCTTT
TRBD1	-	TRBJ1-2	TRBV5-1	CASSPTGEGIYGYTF	TGCGCCAGCAGCCCGACAGGGGAAGGGATCTATGGCTACACCTTC
-	-	TRBJ2-7	TRBV21-1	CASSKAQSVLAGGNYEQYF	TGTGCCAGCAGCAAAGCGCAATCGGTACTAGCGGGAGGGAACTACGAGCAGTACTTC
-	-	TRBJ1-6	TRBV7-2	CASSSFPSRLNSPLHF	TGTGCCAGCAGCTCCTTCCCCTCACGTCTAAATTCACCCCTCCACTTT
-	-	TRBJ2-5	TRBV9	CASSVIPGQTFSVQETQYF	TGTGCCAGCAGCGTGATTCCGGGACAAACGTTTTCCGTCCAAGAGACCCAGTACTTC
TRBD1	-	TRBJ1-5	TRBV9	CAKTGTGRYSNQPQHF	TGTGCCAAAACCGGGACAGGGCGATATAGCAATCAGCCCCAGCATTTT
TRBD1	-	TRBJ1-5	TRBV19	CASSKPGQGLGQPQHF	TGTGCCAGTAGTAAACCGGGACAGGGGTTGGGTCAGCCCCAGCATTTT
TRBD1	-	TRBJ2-7	TRBV6-5	CASSYRDSSYEQYF	TGTGCCAGCAGTTACCGGGACAGCTCCTACGAGCAGTACTTC
-	-	TRBJ2-5	TRBV29-1	CSVGALETQYF	TGCAGCGTTGGGGCCTTGGAGACCCAGTACTTC
-	-	TRBJ1-4	TRBV4-3	CASSQVTGNEKLFF	TGCGCCAGCAGCCAAGTAACGGGAAATGAAAAACTGTTTTTT
-	-	TRBJ1-5	TRBV2	CASSGERDSNQPQHF	TGTGCCAGCAGTGGAGAAAGAGATAGCAATCAGCCCCAGCATTTT
-	-	TRBJ2-6	TRBV5-1	CASTEVQQPGNVLTF	TGCGCCAGCACCGAAGTCCAACAGCCAGGCAACGTCCTGACTTTC
TRBD1	-	TRBJ1-4	TRBV18	CASSQDRGPNEKLFF	TGTGCCAGCTCACAGGACAGGGGGCCCAATGAAAAACTGTTTTTT
TRBD2	-	TRBJ2-3	TRBV4-1	CASSQTSGSSTDTQYF	TGCGCCAGCAGCCAGACGAGCGGGAGCAGCACAGATACGCAGTATTTT
-	-	TRBJ1-5	TRBV5-4	CASSLQGGDQPQHF	TGTGCCAGCAGCTTGCAAGGAGGAGATCAGCCCCAGCATTTT
TRBD1	-	TRBJ2-5	TRBV7-9	CASSHVGQAGETQYF	TGTGCCAGCAGCCACGTCGGACAGGCTGGGGAGACCCAGTACTTC
TRBD1	-	TRBJ2-5	TRBV18	CASSTDRGLPQYF	TGTGCCAGCTCAACCGACAGGGGGCTACCCCAGTACTTC
TRBD2	-	TRBJ2-1	TRBV19	CASSKPSGVNEQFF	TGTGCCAGTAGTAAGCCTAGCGGGGTCAATGAGCAGTTCTTC
TRBD2	-	TRBJ2-1	TRBV5-4	CASSSGGSPYNEQFF	TGTGCCAGCAGCTCTGGCGGGAGCCCCTACAATGAGCAGTTCTTC
TRBD2	few	TRBJ2-1	TRBV7-3	CASSSTSGRVGEQFF	TGTGCCAGCAGCTCGACTAGCGGGAGGGTGGGTGAGCAGTTCTTC
-	-	TRBJ2-3	TRBV18	CASSAGTTERGTQYF	TGTGCCAGCTCAGCCGGGACAACAGAGAGGGGTACGCAGTATTTT
TRBD2	-	TRBJ2-3	TRBV19	CASSLLASSTDTQYF	TGTGCCAGTAGCTTACTAGCGTCTAGCACAGATACGCAGTATTTT
-	-	TRBJ1-3	TRBV11-2	CASSLEHGVNTIYF	TGTGCCAGCAGCTTAGAACACGGGGTGAACACCATATATTTT
-	many	TRBJ2-3	TRBV6-6	CASTLQGSDTQYF	TGTGCCAGCACATTGCAGGGGTCAGATACGCAGTATTTT
-	medium-sized	TRBJ2-3	TRBV29-1	CSVVLTGKGDTQYF	TGCAGCGTTGTCCTCACAGGGAAGGGAGATACGCAGTATTTT
-	once	TRBJ1-6	TRBV30	CAWRGTFYRALHF	TGTGCCTGGAGAGGGACATTCTATAGGGCCCTCCACTTT
TRBD1	-	TRBJ2-2	TRBV11-2	CASSPADRTGELFF	TGTGCCAGCAGCCCGGCGGACAGGACCGGGGAGCTGTTTTTT
TRBD1	few	TRBJ2-7	TRBV2	CASSGTGGYEQYF	TGTGCCAGCAGTGGGACAGGGGGCTACGAGCAGTACTTC
TRBD1	few	TRBJ2-6	TRBV7-9	CASSFTGGGGANVLTF	TGTGCCAGCAGCTTCACAGGGGGCGGTGGGGCCAACGTCCTGACTTTC
TRBD1	once	TRBJ2-1	TRBV5-1	CASSLETGERVF	TGCGCCAGCAGCTTGGAGACAGGGGAAAGGGTCTTC
-	-	TRBJ1-2	TRBV5-1	CASSLEGRAYGYTF	TGCGCCAGCAGCTTGGAGGGCAGGGCCTATGGCTACACCTTC
-	-	TRBJ2-7	TRBV2	CASNGEGLSHEQYF	TGTGCCAGCAACGGCGAGGGCCTTAGCCACGAGCAGTACTTC
TRBD1	-	TRBJ1-4	TRBV30	CAWNLGQPSGSYEKLFF	TGTGCCTGGAACCTGGGACAGCCGTCGGGTTCCTATGAAAAACTGTTTTTT
TRBD1	-	TRBJ1-2	TRBV5-4	CASSLGGRGPYGYTF	TGTGCCAGCAGCTTAGGAGGCAGGGGGCCGTATGGCTACACCTTC
TRBD1	-	TRBJ1-5	TRBV6-6	CASSRRDRGFSQHF	TGTGCCAGCAGTCGGAGGGACAGGGGGTTTTCCCAGCATTTT
-	-	TRBJ2-6	TRBV7-8	CASSLSSSGANVLTF	TGTGCCAGCAGCTTAAGTAGCTCTGGGGCCAACGTCCTGACTTTC
TRBD2	-	TRBJ2-2	TRBV5-4	CASSSPTSGTGVGELFF	TGTGCCAGCAGCTCTCCGACTAGCGGGACGGGGGTCGGGGAGCTGTTTTTT
TRBD2	-	TRBJ2-7	TRBV5-1	CASSLRGVIAGGLGSKDYEQYF	TGCGCCAGCAGCTTGCGGGGGGTGATAGCGGGAGGATTGGGATCCAAAGATTACGAGCAGTACTTC
-	few	TRBJ2-1	TRBV7-7	CASSLGGHTEQFF	TGTGCTAGCAGCTTAGGGGGACACACTGAGCAGTTCTTC
-	few	TRBJ1-4	TRBV27	CASQRVPNEKLFF	TGTGCCAGTCAGCGGGTCCCTAATGAAAAACTGTTTTTT
-	-	TRBJ1-1	TRBV7-8	CASRAAGAAMNTEAFF	TGTGCCAGCAGGGCCGCAGGGGCTGCGATGAACACTGAAGCTTTCTTT
-	-	TRBJ1-2	TRBV14	CASSQTMGGLNYGYTF	TGTGCCAGCAGCCAAACTATGGGGGGACTTAACTATGGCTACACCTTC
-	-	TRBJ2-7	TRBV6-6	CASSKERLKSYEQYF	TGTGCCAGCAGTAAAGAGCGTCTTAAATCCTACGAGCAGTACTTC